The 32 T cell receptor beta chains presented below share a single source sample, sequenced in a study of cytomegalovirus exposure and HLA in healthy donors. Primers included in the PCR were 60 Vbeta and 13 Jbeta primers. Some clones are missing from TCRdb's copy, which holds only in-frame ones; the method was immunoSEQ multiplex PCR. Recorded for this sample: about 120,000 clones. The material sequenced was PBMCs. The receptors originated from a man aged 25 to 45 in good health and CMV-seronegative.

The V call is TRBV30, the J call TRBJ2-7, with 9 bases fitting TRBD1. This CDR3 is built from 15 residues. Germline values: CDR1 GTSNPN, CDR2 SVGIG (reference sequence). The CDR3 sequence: CAFAEGDRVSYEQYF. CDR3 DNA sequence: TGTGCATTCGCGGAAGGGGACAGGGTATCCTACGAGCAGTACTTC.

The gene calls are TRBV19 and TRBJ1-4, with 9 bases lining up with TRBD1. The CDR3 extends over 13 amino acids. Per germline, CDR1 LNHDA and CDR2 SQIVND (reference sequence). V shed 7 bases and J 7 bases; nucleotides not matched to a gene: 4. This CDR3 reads CASNPGQGEKLFF. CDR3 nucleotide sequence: TGTGCCAGTAACCCGGGACAGGGTGAAAAACTGTTTTTT.

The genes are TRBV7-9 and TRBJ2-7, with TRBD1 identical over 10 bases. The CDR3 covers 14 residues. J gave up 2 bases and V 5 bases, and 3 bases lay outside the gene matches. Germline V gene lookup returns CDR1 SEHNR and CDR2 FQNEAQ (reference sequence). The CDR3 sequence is CASSPGQGPYEQYF. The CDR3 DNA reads TGTGCCAGCAGCCCGGGACAGGGGCCCTACGAGCAGTACTTC. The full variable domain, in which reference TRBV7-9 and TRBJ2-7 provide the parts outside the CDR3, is DTGVSQNPRHKITKRGQNVTFRCDPISEHNRLYWYRQTLGQGPEFLTYFQNEAQLEKSRLLSDRFSAERPKGSFSTLEIQRTEQGDSAMYLCASSPGQGPYEQYFGPGTRLTVT.

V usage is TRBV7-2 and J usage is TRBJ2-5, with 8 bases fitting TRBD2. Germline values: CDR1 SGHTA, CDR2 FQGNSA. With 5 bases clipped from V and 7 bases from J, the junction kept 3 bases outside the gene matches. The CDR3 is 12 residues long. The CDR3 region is CASSRAGGTQYF. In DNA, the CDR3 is TGTGCCAGCAGCCGGGCGGGAGGGACCCAGTACTTC.

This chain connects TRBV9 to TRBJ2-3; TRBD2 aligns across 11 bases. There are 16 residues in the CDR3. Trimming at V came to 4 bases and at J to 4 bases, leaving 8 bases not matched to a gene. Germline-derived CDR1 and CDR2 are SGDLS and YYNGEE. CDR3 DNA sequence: TGTGCCAGCAGCCGTACCACTAGCGGGGGACCAGATACGCAGTATTTT. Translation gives CASSRTTSGGPDTQYF.

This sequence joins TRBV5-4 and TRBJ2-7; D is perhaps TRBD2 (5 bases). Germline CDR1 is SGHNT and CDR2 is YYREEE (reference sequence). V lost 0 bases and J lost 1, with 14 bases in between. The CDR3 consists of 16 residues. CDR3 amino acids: CASSLGSGLPSYEQYF. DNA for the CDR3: TGTGCCAGCAGCTTGGGGTCAGGACTCCCGTCCTACGAGCAGTACTTC.

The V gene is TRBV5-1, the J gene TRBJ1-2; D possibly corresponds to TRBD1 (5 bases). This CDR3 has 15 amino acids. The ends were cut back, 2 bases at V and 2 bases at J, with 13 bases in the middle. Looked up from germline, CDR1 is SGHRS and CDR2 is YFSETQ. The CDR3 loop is CASSFGGTDNYGYTF. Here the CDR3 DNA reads TGCGCCAGCAGCTTTGGGGGGACGGACAACTATGGCTACACCTTC. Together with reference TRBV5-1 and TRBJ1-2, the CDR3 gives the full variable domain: KAGVTQTPRYLIKTRGQQVTLSCSPISGHRSVSWYQQTPGQGLQFLFEYFSETQRNKGNFPGRFSGRQFSNSRSEMNVSTLELGDSALYLCASSFGGTDNYGYTFGSGTRLTVV.

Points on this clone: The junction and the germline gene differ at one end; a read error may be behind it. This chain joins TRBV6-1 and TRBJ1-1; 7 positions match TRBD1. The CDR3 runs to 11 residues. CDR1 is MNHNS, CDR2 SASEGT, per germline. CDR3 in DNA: TGTGCCAGCAGTGTAGACAGGGTAATGAGGTTT. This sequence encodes CASSVDRVMRF.

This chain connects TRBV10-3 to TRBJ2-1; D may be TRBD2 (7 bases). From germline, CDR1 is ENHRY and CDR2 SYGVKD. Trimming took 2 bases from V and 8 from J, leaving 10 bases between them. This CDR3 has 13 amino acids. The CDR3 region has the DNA TGTGCCATCAGTGAGGGGGGGGCCTATGAGCAGTTCTTC. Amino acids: CAISEGGAYEQFF.

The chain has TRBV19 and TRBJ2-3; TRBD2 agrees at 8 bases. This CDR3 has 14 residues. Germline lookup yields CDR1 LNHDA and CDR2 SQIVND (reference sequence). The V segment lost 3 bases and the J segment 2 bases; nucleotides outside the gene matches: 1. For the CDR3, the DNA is TGTGCCAGTAGTATGGGACTAGACACAGATACGCAGTATTTT. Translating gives CASSMGLDTDTQYF.

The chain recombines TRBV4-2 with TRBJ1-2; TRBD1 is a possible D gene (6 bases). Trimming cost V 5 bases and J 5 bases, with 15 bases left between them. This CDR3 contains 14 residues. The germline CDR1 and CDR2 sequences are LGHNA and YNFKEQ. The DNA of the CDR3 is TGTGCCAGCAGCGTTCCGACAGGTCAATATGGCTACACCTTC. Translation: CASSVPTGQYGYTF.

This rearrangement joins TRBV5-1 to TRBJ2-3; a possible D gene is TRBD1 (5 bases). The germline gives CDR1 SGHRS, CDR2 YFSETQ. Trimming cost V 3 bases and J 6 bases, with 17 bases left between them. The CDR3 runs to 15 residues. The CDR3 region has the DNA TGCGCCAGCAGCTCAGACAGCCGGCCGACGGATACGCAGTATTTT. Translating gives CASSSDSRPTDTQYF.

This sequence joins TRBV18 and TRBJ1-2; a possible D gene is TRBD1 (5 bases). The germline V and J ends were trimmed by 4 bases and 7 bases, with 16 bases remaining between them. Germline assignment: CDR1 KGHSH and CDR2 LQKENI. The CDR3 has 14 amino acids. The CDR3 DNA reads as TGTGCCAGCTCACTGGCGACAGATCGTGGTGGCTACACCTTC. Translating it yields CASSLATDRGGYTF.

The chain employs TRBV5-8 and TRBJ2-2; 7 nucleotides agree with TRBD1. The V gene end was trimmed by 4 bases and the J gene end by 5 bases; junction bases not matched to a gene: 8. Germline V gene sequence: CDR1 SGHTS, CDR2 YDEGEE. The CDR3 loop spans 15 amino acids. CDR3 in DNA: TGTGCCAGCAGCCCGTGGACAGGCGAGACCGGGGAGCTGTTTTTT. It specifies CASSPWTGETGELFF.

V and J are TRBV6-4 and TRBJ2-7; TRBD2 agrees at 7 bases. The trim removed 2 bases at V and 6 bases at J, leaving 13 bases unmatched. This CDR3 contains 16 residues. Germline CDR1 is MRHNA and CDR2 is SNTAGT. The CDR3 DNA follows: TGTGCCAGCAGTGACCTGGGGAAGCGGGGAACTTGCGAGCAGTACTTC. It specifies CASSDLGKRGTCEQYF.

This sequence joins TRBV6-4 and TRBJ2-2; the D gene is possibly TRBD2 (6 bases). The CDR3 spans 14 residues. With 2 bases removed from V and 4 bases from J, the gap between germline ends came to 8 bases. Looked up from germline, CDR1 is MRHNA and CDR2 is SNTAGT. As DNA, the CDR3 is TGTGCCAGCAGTGACGGGACTTCCACCGGGGAGCTGTTTTTT. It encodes CASSDGTSTGELFF.

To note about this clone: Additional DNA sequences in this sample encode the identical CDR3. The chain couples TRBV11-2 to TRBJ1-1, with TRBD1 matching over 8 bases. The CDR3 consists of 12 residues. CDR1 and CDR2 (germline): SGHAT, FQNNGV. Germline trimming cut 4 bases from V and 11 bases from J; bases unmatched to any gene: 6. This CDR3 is CASSSGTGGAFF. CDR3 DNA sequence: TGTGCCAGCAGCTCTGGGACAGGTGGGGCTTTCTTT.

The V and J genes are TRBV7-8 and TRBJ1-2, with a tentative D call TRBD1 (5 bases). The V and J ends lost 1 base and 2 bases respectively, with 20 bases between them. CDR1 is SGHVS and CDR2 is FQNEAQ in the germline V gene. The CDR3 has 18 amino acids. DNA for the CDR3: TGTGCCAGCAGCTTAGTAGTCCGGGGGGGGAAGAGCAACTATGGCTACACCTTC. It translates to CASSLVVRGGKSNYGYTF.

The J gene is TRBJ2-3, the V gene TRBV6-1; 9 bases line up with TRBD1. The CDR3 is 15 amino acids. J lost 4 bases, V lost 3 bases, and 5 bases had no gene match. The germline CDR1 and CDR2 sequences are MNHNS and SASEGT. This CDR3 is CASSDRDRVSDTQYF. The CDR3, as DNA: TGTGCCAGCAGTGACCGGGACAGGGTATCAGATACGCAGTATTTT.

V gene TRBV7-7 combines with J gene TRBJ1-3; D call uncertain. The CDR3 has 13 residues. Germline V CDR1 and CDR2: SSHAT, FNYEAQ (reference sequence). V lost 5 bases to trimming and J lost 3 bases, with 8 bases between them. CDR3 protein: CASSPYSGNTIYF. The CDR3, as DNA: TGTGCCAGCAGCCCCTACAGTGGAAACACCATATATTTT.

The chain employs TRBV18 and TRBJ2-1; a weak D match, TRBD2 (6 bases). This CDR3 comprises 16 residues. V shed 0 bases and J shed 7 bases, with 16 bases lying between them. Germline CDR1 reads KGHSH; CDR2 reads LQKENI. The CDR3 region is CASSPPGGVSWNEQFF. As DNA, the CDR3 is TGTGCCAGCTCACCACCGGGCGGGGTGAGTTGGAATGAGCAGTTCTTC. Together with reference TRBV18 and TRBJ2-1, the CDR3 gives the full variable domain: NAGVMQNPRHLVRRRGQEARLRCSPMKGHSHVYWYRQLPEEGLKFMVYLQKENIIDESGMPKERFSAEFPKEGPSILRIQQVVRGDSAAYFCASSPPGGVSWNEQFFGPGTRLTVL.

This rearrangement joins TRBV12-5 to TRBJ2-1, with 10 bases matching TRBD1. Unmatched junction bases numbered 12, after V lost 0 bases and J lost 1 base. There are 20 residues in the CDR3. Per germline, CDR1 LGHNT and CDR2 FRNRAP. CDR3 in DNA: TGTGCTAGTGGTTTGGTACTGGGGACAGGGGTCACTTTTTCCTACAATGAGCAGTTCTTC. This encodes CASGLVLGTGVTFSYNEQFF.

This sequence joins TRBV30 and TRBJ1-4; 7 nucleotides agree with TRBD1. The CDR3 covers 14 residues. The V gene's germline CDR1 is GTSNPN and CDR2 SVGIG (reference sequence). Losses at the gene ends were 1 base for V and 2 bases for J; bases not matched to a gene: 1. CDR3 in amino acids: CAWSATGTNEKLFF. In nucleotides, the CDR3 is TGTGCCTGGAGTGCGACAGGGACTAATGAAAAACTGTTTTTT.

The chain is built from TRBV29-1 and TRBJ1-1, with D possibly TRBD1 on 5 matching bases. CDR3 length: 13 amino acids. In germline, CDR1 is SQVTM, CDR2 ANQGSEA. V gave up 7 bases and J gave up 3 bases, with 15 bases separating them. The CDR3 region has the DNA TGCAGCGCTGGCTCGCCGGGGGACACTGAAGCTTTCTTT. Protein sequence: CSAGSPGDTEAFF.

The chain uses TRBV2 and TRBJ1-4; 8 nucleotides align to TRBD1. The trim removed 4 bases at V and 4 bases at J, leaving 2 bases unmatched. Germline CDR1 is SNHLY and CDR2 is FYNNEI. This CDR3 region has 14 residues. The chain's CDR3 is CASSGTGYNEKLFF. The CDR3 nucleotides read TGTGCCAGCAGTGGGACAGGGTATAATGAAAAACTGTTTTTT.

The CDR3 nucleotides are TGCAGCGTTGGTGGGCGGGGGGGCAGTGAGCAGTTCTTC. Translated: CSVGGRGGSEQFF. The rearrangement uses TRBV29-1 and TRBJ2-1, with 9 bases fitting TRBD2. V lost 4 bases and J lost 9; bases outside the gene matches: 7. There are 13 residues in the CDR3. The germline V gene encodes CDR1 SQVTM and CDR2 ANQGSEA.

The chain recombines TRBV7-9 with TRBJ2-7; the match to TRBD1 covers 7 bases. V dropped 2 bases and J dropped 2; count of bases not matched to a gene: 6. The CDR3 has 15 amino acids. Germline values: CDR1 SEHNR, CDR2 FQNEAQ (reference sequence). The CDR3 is CASSLQTGAPYEQYF. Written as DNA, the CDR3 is TGTGCCAGCAGCTTACAAACAGGGGCACCCTACGAGCAGTACTTC. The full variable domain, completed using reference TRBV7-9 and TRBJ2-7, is DTGVSQNPRHKITKRGQNVTFRCDPISEHNRLYWYRQTLGQGPEFLTYFQNEAQLEKSRLLSDRFSAERPKGSFSTLEIQRTEQGDSAMYLCASSLQTGAPYEQYFGPGTRLTVT.

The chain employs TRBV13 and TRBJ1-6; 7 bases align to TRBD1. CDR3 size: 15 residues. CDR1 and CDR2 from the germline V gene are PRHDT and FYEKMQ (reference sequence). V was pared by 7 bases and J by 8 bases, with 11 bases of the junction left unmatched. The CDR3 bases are TGTGCCAGCACCCCCGTAAGACAGGGTGATTCACCCCTCCACTTT. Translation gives CASTPVRQGDSPLHF.

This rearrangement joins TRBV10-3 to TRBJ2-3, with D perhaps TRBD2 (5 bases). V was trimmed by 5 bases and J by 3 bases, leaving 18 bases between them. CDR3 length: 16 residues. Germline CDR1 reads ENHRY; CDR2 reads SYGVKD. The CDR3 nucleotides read TGTGCCATCAGTAAATGGACGGGATCAGTAACAGATACGCAGTATTTT. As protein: CAISKWTGSVTDTQYF.

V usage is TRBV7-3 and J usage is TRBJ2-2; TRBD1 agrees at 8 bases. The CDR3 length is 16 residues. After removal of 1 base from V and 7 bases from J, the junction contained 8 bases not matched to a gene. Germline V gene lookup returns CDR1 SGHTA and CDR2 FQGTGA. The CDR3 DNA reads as TGTGCCAGCAGCTTAAACCAGGGGGCGCAGTACGGGGAGCTGTTTTTT. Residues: CASSLNQGAQYGELFF.

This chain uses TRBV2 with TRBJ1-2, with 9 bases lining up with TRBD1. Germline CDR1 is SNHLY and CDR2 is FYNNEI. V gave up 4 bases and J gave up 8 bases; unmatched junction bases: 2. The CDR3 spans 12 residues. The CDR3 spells CASSGTGDGYTF. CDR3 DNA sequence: TGTGCCAGCAGTGGGACAGGGGACGGCTACACCTTC.

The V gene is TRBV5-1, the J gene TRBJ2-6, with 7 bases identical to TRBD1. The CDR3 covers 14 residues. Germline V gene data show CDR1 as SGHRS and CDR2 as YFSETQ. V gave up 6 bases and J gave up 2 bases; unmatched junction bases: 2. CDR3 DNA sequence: TGCGCCAGCATGCAGGGGGCTGGGGCCAACGTCCTGACTTTC. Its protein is CASMQGAGANVLTF.